One sample yielded the 15 T cell receptor beta chains listed below, sequenced in a study of T cells in Graves' hyperthyroidism and ophthalmopathy. RNA transcripts yielded amplified TCR beta CDR3 regions. When the TCR CDR3 underwent first-round RT-PCR, the HTBI primer set was used. Via MiXCR, TCRdb re-called the multiplex PCR reads, giving one row per CDR3 protein. The table records approximately 370,000 distinct CDR3 sequences, under 15% of them present only once. Input material: blood. The receptors shown here come from a woman in her 30s with Graves' hyperthyroidism.

V gene TRBV7-2 combines with J gene TRBJ2-1, with D hard to call. This CDR3 is 14 amino acids long. Trimming stripped 5 bases from V and 7 bases from J, with 15 bases between. From germline, CDR1 is SGHTA and CDR2 FQGNSA. The CDR3 DNA follows: TGTGCCAGCAGCCCCGCGTGGGCGAGGAATGAGCAGTTCTTC. Translated, it gives CASSPAWARNEQFF. Full variable domain (rest looked up from reference TRBV7-2 and TRBJ2-1): GAGVSQSPSNKVTEKGKDVELRCDPISGHTALYWYRQSLGQGLEFLIYFQGNSAPDKSGLPSDRFSAERTGGSVSTLTIQRTQQEDSAVYLCASSPAWARNEQFFGPGTRLTVL.

This clonotype has a handful of counts. The chain combines TRBV7-9 with TRBJ1-2, with a weak D call TRBD1 (6 bases). Germline-derived CDR1 and CDR2 are SEHNR and FQNEAQ (reference sequence). The CDR3 has 14 amino acids. V lost 5 bases, J lost 8 bases, and 18 bases lay in between. CDR3 coding DNA: TGTGCCAGCAGCAATCGGACAGCCCACTCCGGCTACACCTTC. Translating it yields CASSNRTAHSGYTF.

This clonotype was recorded at least ten times. The chain is built from TRBV7-2 and TRBJ2-5, with a tentative D call TRBD2 (5 bases). V lost 3 bases and J lost 4, with 12 bases in between. The CDR3 has 14 residues. The V gene's germline CDR1 is SGHTA and CDR2 FQGNSA. For the CDR3, the DNA is TGTGCCAGCAGCTTTCAGACTATCGGAGAGACCCAGTACTTC. Translating gives CASSFQTIGETQYF.

The genes are TRBV19 and TRBJ2-7; D uncertain. Trimming removed 3 bases at V and 3 bases at J, with 9 bases between. Germline V gene lookup returns CDR1 LNHDA and CDR2 SQIVND (reference sequence). The CDR3 spans 13 residues. The CDR3 bases are TGTGCCAGTAGTATTGGCGGCCTCTACGAGCAGTACTTC. It yields the protein CASSIGGLYEQYF.

This clonotype was recorded at least ten times. The genes are TRBV28 and TRBJ1-5; 7 nucleotides agree with TRBD1. V was clipped by 5 bases and J by 3 bases; unmatched bases: 7. CDR1 MDHEN and CDR2 SYDVKM come from the germline V gene. This CDR3 contains 15 residues. CDR3 bases: TGTGCCAGCAGTCCTCACGACAGGGACAATCAGCCCCAGCATTTT. Translating it yields CASSPHDRDNQPQHF. Variable domain in full (rest from reference TRBV28 and TRBJ1-5): DVKVTQSSRYLVKRTGEKVFLECVQDMDHENMFWYRQDPGLGLRLIYFSYDVKMKEKGDIPEGYSVSREKKERFSLILESASTNQTSMYLCASSPHDRDNQPQHFGDGTRLSIL.

Note on this clonotype: A much larger clonotype is one base distant, so this may be a read error. The chain carries TRBV2 and TRBJ1-1, with TRBD1 identical over 7 bases. This CDR3 has 14 residues. CDR1 and CDR2 from the germline V gene are SNHLY and FYNNEI. CDR3 nucleotides: TGTGCCCGCAGCGTCCGGGACAGCTTCACTGAAGCTTTCTTT. Protein product: CARSVRDSFTEAFF.

This clonotype was observed many times. The chain uses TRBV6-1 and TRBJ1-1, with D possibly being TRBD1 (5 bases). V shed 8 bases and J shed 4 bases, with 14 bases lying between them. The germline V gene has CDR1 MNHNS and CDR2 SASEGT. The CDR3 sequence is 13 residues long. CDR3 loop: CASLRAGSTEAFF. The CDR3 DNA follows: TGTGCCAGCCTTCGGGCAGGGAGCACTGAAGCTTTCTTT.

The chain is built from TRBV6-5 and TRBJ1-1; tentatively, D is TRBD1 (6 bases). The CDR3 runs to 16 residues. CDR1 is MNHEY, CDR2 SVGAGI, per germline. The ends were cut back, 3 bases at V and 4 bases at J, with 18 bases in the middle. The CDR3 coding sequence is TGTGCCAGCAGTTATGGGGGGCCCTCCTGGGGCACTGAAGCTTTCTTT. Amino acid sequence: CASSYGGPSWGTEAFF.

This clonotype was seen at least ten times. The chain employs TRBV20-1 and TRBJ2-7; D is possibly TRBD2 (5 bases). The CDR3 runs to 14 residues. CDR1 is DFQATT, CDR2 SNEGSKA, per germline (reference sequence). The V end was cut by 0 bases, the J end by 6 bases, with 15 bases between. The CDR3, as DNA: TGCAGTGCTAGAGATGTCCGGGGAACGCGCGAGCAGTACTTC. It codes for CSARDVRGTREQYF.

As for this clonotype: A much larger clone lies one base from this, so it may be a read error. The genes are TRBV24-1 and TRBJ2-7; 9 bases align to TRBD2. The CDR3 is 15 residues long. V lost 3 bases and J lost 7; bases outside the gene matches: 9. Germline V CDR1 and CDR2: KGHDR, SFDVKD. The CDR3 sequence: CATSDASGTGHEQYF. CDR3 DNA sequence: TGTGCCACCAGTGATGCTAGCGGGACCGGCCATGAGCAGTACTTC.

This rearrangement joins TRBV7-3 to TRBJ1-1; D perhaps matches TRBD1 (5 bases). Germline CDR1 SGHTA, CDR2 FQGTGA. The V end lost 2 bases, the J end lost 0 bases, and 16 bases lay between the germline ends. The CDR3 loop spans 17 amino acids. The CDR3 DNA reads as TGTGCCAGCAGCTTACAGGGCGCAGAACTCATGAACACTGAAGCTTTCTTT. This codes for CASSLQGAELMNTEAFF. Complete variable domain (other parts from reference TRBV7-3 and TRBJ1-1): GAGVSQTPSNKVTEKGKYVELRCDPISGHTALYWYRQSLGQGPEFLIYFQGTGAADDSGLPNDRFFAVRPEGSVSTLKIQRTERGDSAVYLCASSLQGAELMNTEAFFGQGTRLTVV.

This clonotype has a count of ten or more. This chain uses TRBV12-3 or TRBV12-4 with TRBJ2-7; D remains ambiguous. The CDR3 extends over 13 amino acids. Between the trimmed V and J ends, which lost 6 bases and 3 bases, there was a span of 12 bases. Written as DNA, the CDR3 is TGTGCCAGCAGCCGAAACACGGTCTACGAGCAGTACTTC. It yields the protein CASSRNTVYEQYF.

This clonotype was observed at least ten times. The chain couples TRBV20-1 to TRBJ2-1, with a tentative D call TRBD1 (6 bases). This CDR3 is 15 amino acids long. The germline V and J ends were trimmed by 0 bases and 1 base, with 10 bases remaining between them. Germline V CDR1 and CDR2: DFQATT, SNEGSKA (reference sequence). The CDR3 nucleotides read TGCAGTGCTAGAGATCCAGGGACATCCTACAATGAGCAGTTCTTC. Amino acids: CSARDPGTSYNEQFF.

A few counts support this clonotype. J is TRBJ2-1 and V is TRBV9; 10 bases are a match to TRBD2. V gave up 7 bases and J gave up 2 bases; unmatched junction bases: 6. The CDR3 is made up of 15 amino acids. CDR1 is SGDLS and CDR2 is YYNGEE in the germline V gene. Here the CDR3 reads CASRRTSGAYNEQFF. The CDR3 region has the DNA TGTGCCAGCCGCCGGACTAGCGGTGCCTACAATGAGCAGTTCTTC.

This clonotype was detected many times. The chain uses TRBV3-1 and TRBJ2-7; tentatively, D is TRBD2 (5 bases). Germline CDR1 and CDR2: LGHDT and YNNKEL (reference sequence). Trimming took off 8 bases at V and 2 bases at J, with 13 bases between the two ends. This CDR3 is 13 amino acids long. This CDR3 reads CASGREGPYEQYF. For the CDR3, the DNA is TGTGCCAGCGGCCGCGAGGGTCCCTACGAGCAGTACTTC.